A single sample gave rise to the 16 T cell receptor beta chains below, sequenced in a study of T cells in Graves' hyperthyroidism and ophthalmopathy. TCR beta CDR3 regions were amplified from RNA. The study used the HTBI primer set for a first-round RT-PCR of the TCR CDR3. TCRdb re-analysed the multiplex PCR reads in MiXCR, keeping a single row per CDR3 protein. The sample holds approximately 49,000 distinct CDR3 sequences, about 54% seen once. The sample was peripheral blood or thyroid tissue (not recorded which). These receptor sequences come from a young man with Graves' hyperthyroidism.

This clonotype was detected ten times or more. CDR3 amino acids: CASIPGLWVNTEAFF. DNA of the CDR3: TGTGCCAGCATCCCGGGGTTGTGGGTAAACACTGAAGCTTTCTTT. This chain uses TRBV28 with TRBJ1-1, with D hard to call. Per germline, CDR1 MDHEN and CDR2 SYDVKM. This CDR3 spans 15 amino acids. V gave up 7 bases and J gave up 2 bases, with 17 bases separating them.

The V and J genes are TRBV25-1 and TRBJ1-5; 7 bases align to TRBD1. V shed 3 bases, J shed 5 bases, and the junction held 7 bases outside the gene matches. The V gene's germline CDR1 is MGHDK and CDR2 SYGVNS. The CDR3 totals 15 residues. Here the CDR3 reads CASSDRDSGDQPQHF. The DNA for the CDR3 is TGTGCCAGCAGTGATCGGGACAGCGGTGATCAGCCCCAGCATTTT.

The genes are TRBV29-1 and TRBJ2-7; 14 bases match TRBD2. This CDR3 is built from 19 residues. V shed 6 bases, J shed 3 bases, and the junction held 19 bases outside the gene matches. The germline gives CDR1 SQVTM, CDR2 ANQGSEA. This chain's CDR3 is CSVPKRGGLAGAQHYEQYF. The CDR3 DNA reads TGCAGCGTACCAAAGCGGGGGGGACTAGCGGGAGCCCAACACTACGAGCAGTACTTC.

The table lists this clonotype with a count of one. The J gene is TRBJ1-4, the V gene TRBV29-1; 10 bases fit TRBD1. CDR1 SQVTM and CDR2 ANQGSEA come from the germline V gene. The length of the CDR3 is 13 residues. With V trimmed by 6 bases and J by 5 bases, 3 bases remained unmatched. The CDR3 sequence: CSVGQGLNEKLFF. CDR3 nucleotide sequence: TGCAGCGTGGGACAGGGGCTGAATGAAAAACTGTTTTTT. Full variable domain (rest looked up from reference TRBV29-1 and TRBJ1-4): SAVISQKPSRDICQRGTSLTIQCQVDSQVTMMFWYRQQPGQSLTLIATANQGSEATYESGFVIDKFPISRPNLTFSTLTVSNMSPEDSSIYLCSVGQGLNEKLFFGSGTQLSVL.

Regarding this clonotype: With a much larger clone just one base away, this may be a read error. The CDR3 DNA reads TGTGCCAGCAGTTTCAGGCAGAGCACTGAAGCTTTCTTT. Translated, it gives CASSFRQSTEAFF. The genes are TRBV27 and TRBJ1-1, with no clear D. V lost 3 bases to trimming and J lost 4 bases, with 9 bases between them. This CDR3 spans 13 amino acids. From germline, CDR1 is MNHEY and CDR2 SMNVEV (reference sequence).

The rearrangement uses TRBV30 and TRBJ1-2, with no clear D. Germline V gives CDR1 GTSNPN, CDR2 SVGIG (reference sequence). The V end lost 2 bases, the J end lost 5 bases, and 15 bases lay between the germline ends. CDR3 length equals 14 residues. The CDR3 DNA reads TGTGCCTGGAGTAAGGTCCAGACCCCATATGGCTACACCTTC. This translates into CAWSKVQTPYGYTF.

V is TRBV20-1 and J is TRBJ2-7; TRBD2 might be the D (6 bases). The CDR3 has 15 residues. Trimming removed 2 bases at V and 0 bases at J, with 14 bases between. The germline gives CDR1 DFQATT, CDR2 SNEGSKA (reference sequence). CDR3 sequence: CSARPGGRGSYEQYF. CDR3 bases: TGCAGTGCTAGACCCGGAGGGCGAGGCTCCTACGAGCAGTACTTC.

At least ten counts were recorded for this clonotype. The chain uses TRBV12-3 or TRBV12-4 and TRBJ1-3; D perhaps matches TRBD1 (5 bases). V dropped 7 bases and J dropped 1 base, with 11 bases sitting between them. The CDR3 is 14 residues long. The CDR3 here is CASTLGLSGNTIYF. For the CDR3, the DNA is TGTGCCAGCACCCTGGGGCTATCTGGAAACACCATATATTTT.

This clonotype occurred a few times. This chain uses TRBV7-7 with TRBJ2-7; 13 positions match TRBD2. The CDR3 extends over 15 amino acids. In germline, CDR1 is SSHAT, CDR2 FNYEAQ (reference sequence). Unmatched junction bases numbered 3, after V lost 5 bases and J lost 2 bases. The CDR3 region is CASSTSGRGAYEQYF. The CDR3 bases are TGTGCCAGCAGCACTAGCGGGAGGGGGGCCTACGAGCAGTACTTC.

This clonotype was seen repeatedly, ten times or more. The chain employs TRBV5-1 and TRBJ1-1; D may be TRBD1 (6 bases). There are 15 residues in the CDR3. V gave up 1 base and J gave up 2 bases, with 12 bases separating them. The germline V gene encodes CDR1 SGHRS and CDR2 YFSETQ. The CDR3: CASSLRSTGNTEAFF. DNA of the CDR3: TGCGCCAGCAGCTTGAGGTCGACAGGAAACACTGAAGCTTTCTTT.

This clonotype was seen at least ten times. The chain carries TRBV6-6 and TRBJ1-2; 9 nucleotides agree with TRBD1. With V trimmed by 6 bases and J by 7 bases, 9 bases remained unmatched. Germline assignment: CDR1 MNHNY and CDR2 SVGAGI (reference sequence). The CDR3 spans 14 residues. In DNA, the CDR3 is TGTGCCAGCAGACCCTTGGGACAGGGTCGTGGCTACACCTTC. Translated: CASRPLGQGRGYTF.

To note about this clonotype: A much larger clone lies a single base off, so this may be a read error. This chain's CDR3 is CASSCLLAGRGDTQYF. CDR3 nucleotide sequence: TGTGCCAGCAGCTGCCTTTTAGCGGGGCGTGGGGATACGCAGTATTTT. The rearrangement links TRBV7-7 to TRBJ2-3, with 8 bases lining up with TRBD2. After removal of 4 bases from V and 6 bases from J, the junction contained 12 bases not matched to a gene. The germline V gene has CDR1 SSHAT and CDR2 FNYEAQ (reference sequence). The CDR3 consists of 16 residues.

This chain links TRBV2 with TRBJ2-7, with 7 bases lining up with TRBD2. Trimming cost V 6 bases and J 12 bases; bases outside gene matches: 11. In germline, CDR1 is SNHLY, CDR2 FYNNEI. The CDR3 sequence is 12 residues long. CDR3 sequence reads: CASSPREGTMYF. CDR3 bases: TGTGCCAGCAGCCCAAGGGAGGGGACTATGTACTTC.

The chain carries TRBV7-7 and TRBJ1-4; D is perhaps TRBD1 (6 bases). Germline V CDR1 and CDR2: SSHAT, FNYEAQ (reference sequence). The CDR3 spans 14 residues. CDR3 residues: CASVPGQFNEKLFF. In DNA form, the CDR3 reads TGTGCTAGTGTGCCGGGACAATTTAATGAAAAACTGTTTTTT.

The chain carries TRBV4-1 and TRBJ2-7; D is uncertain. CDR1 is MGHRA, CDR2 YSYEKL, per germline. The CDR3 consists of 16 residues. With 0 bases removed from V and 0 bases from J, the gap between germline ends came to 12 bases. The CDR3 reads CASSQERIGPSYEQYF. As DNA, the CDR3 is TGCGCCAGCAGCCAAGAAAGGATCGGGCCCTCCTACGAGCAGTACTTC.

The table lists this clonotype with a count of one. A read error may be the cause here, since a much bigger clone is one base away. The chain combines TRBV6-6 with TRBJ2-3, with 7 bases identical to TRBD1. Germline-derived CDR1 and CDR2 are MNHNY and SVGAGI (reference sequence). This CDR3 spans 14 amino acids. V lost 7 bases and J lost 5; bases outside the gene matches: 9. In nucleotides, the CDR3 is TGTGCCAGCAACGACAGGGCGAAGGGAGATACGCAGTATTTT. It translates to CASNDRAKGDTQYF.